The 22 T cell receptor beta chains given below trace back to one sample, sequenced in a study of blood T cells in healthy people across ages. The use of a sample-barcoded 5' primer and a J-beta primer mix characterized a second PCR of 7 to 11 cycles. Each CDR3 protein gets one entry after TCRdb re-called the 5' RACE reads with MiXCR. Of hundreds of thousands of distinct CDR3 sequences listed, around 20% are singletons. Sequencing was done on a sample of blood. Receptors were obtained from a man between 70 and 80 years old in good health.

The rearrangement joins TRBV6-5 to TRBJ2-2; D not certain. This CDR3 region has 11 residues. Trimming left V 8 bases short and J 3 bases short, with 4 bases between. Germline CDR1 MNHEY, CDR2 SVGAGI. In nucleotides, the CDR3 is TGTGCCAGCGGCTACACCGGGGAGCTGTTTTTT. It yields the protein CASGYTGELFF.

In its sample, this clonotype was seen many times. The genes are TRBV29-1 and TRBJ2-7; 8 positions agree with TRBD1. Germline loops: CDR1 SQVTM, CDR2 ANQGSEA. The CDR3 is 13 residues long. Germline trimming cut 5 bases from V and 6 bases from J; bases unmatched to any gene: 9. The CDR3 spells CSVSGQGDGEQYF. The CDR3 DNA follows: TGCAGCGTTTCCGGACAGGGTGACGGCGAGCAGTACTTC.

J is TRBJ2-3 and V is TRBV7-9; 9 bases fit TRBD2. Germline CDR1 reads SEHNR; CDR2 reads FQNEAQ (reference sequence). The CDR3 runs to 16 residues. V shed 5 bases, J shed 6 bases, and the junction held 12 bases outside the gene matches. Here the CDR3 DNA reads TGTGCCAGCAGCCACAGACTAGCGGAGAGAATGGATACGCAGTATTTT. Translating gives CASSHRLAERMDTQYF. The complete variable domain, with remaining parts taken from reference TRBV7-9 and TRBJ2-3, reads DTGVSQNPRHKITKRGQNVTFRCDPISEHNRLYWYRQTLGQGPEFLTYFQNEAQLEKSRLLSDRFSAERPKGSFSTLEIQRTEQGDSAMYLCASSHRLAERMDTQYFGPGTRLTVL.

The chain recombines TRBV18 with TRBJ1-5, with D unresolved. This CDR3 spans 15 amino acids. V lost 4 bases and J lost 5, with 15 bases in between. In germline, CDR1 is KGHSH, CDR2 LQKENI. DNA of the CDR3: TGTGCCAGCTCACTGGGCAGGCCACACGATCAGCCCCAGCATTTT. Its translation: CASSLGRPHDQPQHF.

The chain employs TRBV20-1 and TRBJ2-4; unclear D gene. Trimming took 3 bases from V and 0 from J, leaving 12 bases between them. The germline V gene has CDR1 DFQATT and CDR2 SNEGSKA (reference sequence). The CDR3 runs 15 residues. DNA for the CDR3: TGCAGTGCTAGTAAGGAACTGTTAGCCAAAAACATTCAGTACTTC. It is translated as CSASKELLAKNIQYF.

J is TRBJ1-6 and V is TRBV20-1, with D maybe TRBD1 (5 bases). Trimming left V 6 bases short and J 7 bases short, with 10 bases between. The CDR3 is 12 residues long. Germline V gives CDR1 DFQATT, CDR2 SNEGSKA (reference sequence). Here the CDR3 DNA reads TGCAGTGCAAACAGGCCGAATTCACCCCTCCACTTT. It specifies CSANRPNSPLHF.

V gene TRBV7-9 combines with J gene TRBJ1-6, with D hard to call. The V end was cut by 5 bases, the J end by 9 bases, with 11 bases between. The CDR3 is 13 residues long. Germline lookup yields CDR1 SEHNR and CDR2 FQNEAQ (reference sequence). The CDR3: CASSVEGGSPLHF. CDR3 coding DNA: TGTGCCAGCAGCGTAGAGGGTGGTTCACCCCTCCACTTT.

The genes are TRBV4-1 and TRBJ2-7; 12 nucleotides line up with TRBD2. The CDR3 is 15 amino acids. Germline V CDR1 and CDR2: MGHRA, YSYEKL. The junction had 6 bases not matched to a gene; V was cut back by 5 bases and J by 4 bases. The CDR3 sequence: CASSALAGGGYEQYF. The CDR3 DNA reads as TGCGCCAGCAGCGCACTAGCGGGAGGAGGGTACGAGCAGTACTTC.

The chain is built from TRBV24-1 and TRBJ2-7, with no clear D. Germline CDR1 reads KGHDR; CDR2 reads SFDVKD. The V end was cut by 3 bases, the J end by 6 bases, with 11 bases between. CDR3 length equals 13 residues. The CDR3 nucleotides are TGTGCCACCAGTGATCCCGGACGGGTCGAGCAGTACTTC. Translation gives CATSDPGRVEQYF.

Only one count was recorded for this clonotype. The chain links TRBV6-1 to TRBJ2-7; 10 bases are a match to TRBD2. Germline lookup yields CDR1 MNHNS and CDR2 SASEGT. V gave up 3 bases and J gave up 6 bases; unmatched junction bases: 8. The CDR3 runs to 15 residues. The CDR3 here is CASSDPGLAFFEQYF. Written as DNA, the CDR3 is TGTGCCAGCAGTGATCCGGGACTAGCGTTTTTCGAGCAGTACTTC.

The rearrangement uses TRBV7-9 and TRBJ2-1; no reliable D call. There are 16 residues in the CDR3. The V gene lost 5 bases and the J gene lost 5 bases, with 19 bases spanning the gap. Germline CDR1 and CDR2: SEHNR and FQNEAQ (reference sequence). DNA for the CDR3: TGTGCCAGCAGCCCCCTGACCTCAGTGGGCAACAATGAGCAGTTCTTC. As protein: CASSPLTSVGNNEQFF.

This clonotype has only a few counts. This chain links TRBV15 with TRBJ2-4; D tentatively reads TRBD1 or TRBD2 (5 bases each). The CDR3 sequence is 14 residues long. Germline V gives CDR1 LNHNV, CDR2 YYDKDF (reference sequence). V lost 3 bases, J lost 3 bases, and 9 bases lay in between. The CDR3 sequence: CATSSRDGKNIQYF. The CDR3 DNA reads as TGTGCCACCAGCAGCCGGGACGGCAAAAACATTCAGTACTTC.

The V and J genes are TRBV18 and TRBJ1-2; no firm D call. V was clipped by 2 bases and J by 7 bases, with 8 bases between them. The CDR3 has 12 residues. CDR1 and CDR2 (germline): KGHSH, LQKENI. The CDR3 loop reads CASSPDEGGYTF. The DNA of the CDR3 is TGTGCCAGCTCACCAGATGAGGGTGGCTACACCTTC.

This clonotype was seen a few times. The chain couples TRBV2 to TRBJ2-5; D is undetermined. V lost 7 bases to trimming and J lost 2 bases, with 14 bases between them. The germline CDR1 and CDR2 sequences are SNHLY and FYNNEI. The CDR3 runs 14 residues. CDR3 protein: CASIKSSAQETQYF. The CDR3 DNA sequence: TGTGCCAGCATTAAGAGCTCAGCACAAGAGACCCAGTACTTC.

On this clonotype itself: As the CDR3 is not closed by the conserved phenylalanine or tryptophan, this likely results from a read error. The chain joins TRBV20-1 to TRBJ2-1, with 11 bases lining up with TRBD2. The V and J ends lost 5 bases and 2 bases, in that order; junction bases with no gene match: 5. CDR3 size: 15 residues. CDR1 DFQATT and CDR2 SNEGSKA come from the germline V gene (reference sequence). CDR3 region: CSAQISGRAYNEQFL. CDR3 bases: TGCAGTGCTCAGATTAGCGGGAGGGCCTACAATGAGCAGTTCCTC.

V and J are TRBV20-1 and TRBJ1-5; no reliable D call. Germline-derived CDR1 and CDR2 are DFQATT and SNEGSKA (reference sequence). The CDR3 consists of 14 residues. V was clipped by 1 base and J by 2 bases, with 9 bases between them. CDR3 DNA sequence: TGCAGTGCTAGAGGCCAGAATGGCAATCAGCCCCAGCATTTT. Translation gives CSARGQNGNQPQHF.

V gene TRBV20-1 combines with J gene TRBJ1-1; no definite D call. V was pared by 1 base and J by 5 bases, with 14 bases between. The germline gives CDR1 DFQATT, CDR2 SNEGSKA (reference sequence). The CDR3 spans 14 residues. The CDR3 here is CSARGAGLSTEAFF. DNA of the CDR3: TGCAGTGCTAGAGGGGCAGGTCTGAGTACTGAAGCTTTCTTT.

The genes are TRBV6-6 and TRBJ2-2, with 7 bases matching TRBD1. CDR1 and CDR2 (germline): MNHNY, SVGAGI (reference sequence). Trimming cost V 5 bases and J 7 bases; bases outside gene matches: 4. This CDR3 has 13 amino acids. CDR3 sequence reads: CASSDRANGELFF. The CDR3 nucleotides read TGTGCCAGCAGTGACAGGGCCAACGGGGAGCTGTTTTTT.

V and J are TRBV5-5 and TRBJ2-2; possibly TRBD1 for D (6 bases). The CDR3 loop spans 16 amino acids. V gave up 1 base and J gave up 2 bases, with 12 bases separating them. CDR1 and CDR2 from the germline V gene are SGHKS and YYEKEE (reference sequence). For the CDR3, the DNA is TGTGCCAGCAGCTTGAAACAGGGAATAAACACCGGGGAGCTGTTTTTT. Translated, it gives CASSLKQGINTGELFF.

The chain links TRBV10-3 to TRBJ2-5; D remains unclear. Germline values: CDR1 ENHRY, CDR2 SYGVKD. The CDR3 is 13 residues long. Trimming left V 1 base short and J 2 bases short, with 5 bases between. The CDR3 region is CAISEWKQETQYF. CDR3 nucleotide sequence: TGTGCCATCAGTGAGTGGAAACAAGAGACCCAGTACTTC.

This clonotype was picked up many times. This sequence joins TRBV28 and TRBJ2-3; D is ambiguous. Trimming shortened V by 6 bases and J by 8 bases, and 12 bases separated the two germline ends. This CDR3 is built from 12 residues. Per germline, CDR1 MDHEN and CDR2 SYDVKM. The CDR3 DNA follows: TGTGCCAGCAGCGCTGCGCATGGTACGCAGTATTTT. This codes for CASSAAHGTQYF.

This clonotype was seen a few times. This chain links TRBV20-1 with TRBJ1-1; no clear D. CDR3 length: 14 residues. Germline-derived CDR1 and CDR2 are DFQATT and SNEGSKA (reference sequence). V was shortened by 6 bases and J by 2 bases, with 16 bases between the two germline ends. CDR3 DNA sequence: TGCAGTGCATCCCAGCCCAGGCGAAACACTGAAGCTTTCTTT. Translating it yields CSASQPRRNTEAFF.